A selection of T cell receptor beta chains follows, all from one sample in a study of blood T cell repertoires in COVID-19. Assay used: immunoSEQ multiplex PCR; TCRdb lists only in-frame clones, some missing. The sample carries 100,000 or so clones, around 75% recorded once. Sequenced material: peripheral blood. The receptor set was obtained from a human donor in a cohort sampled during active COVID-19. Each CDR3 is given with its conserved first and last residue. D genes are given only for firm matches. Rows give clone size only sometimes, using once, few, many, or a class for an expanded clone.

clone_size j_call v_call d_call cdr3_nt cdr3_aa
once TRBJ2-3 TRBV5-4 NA TGTGCCAGCAGCTTGGACCCCGAGGGCGCGGCCACAGATACGCAGTATTTT CASSLDPEGAATDTQYF
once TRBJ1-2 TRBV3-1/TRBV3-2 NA TGTGCCAGCAGCCAAGATCCGGGGCGGGGCGGCTACACCTTC CASSQDPGRGGYTF
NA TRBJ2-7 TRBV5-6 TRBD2 TGTGCCAGCAGCACCCTCGCGCTAGCGGGAACAGAGCAGTACTTC CASSTLALAGTEQYF
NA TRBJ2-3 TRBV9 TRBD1 TGTGCCAGCAGCGTAGCCCCGACAGGGGGCACAGATACGCAGTATTTT CASSVAPTGGTDTQYF
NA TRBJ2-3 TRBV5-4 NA TGTGCCAGCAGCTTGGCTCTAGATCGTGATACGCAGTATTTT CASSLALDRDTQYF
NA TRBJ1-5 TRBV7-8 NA TGTGCCAGCAGCTTAAGCGGCCAACCTCAAAATCAGCCCCAGCATTTT CASSLSGQPQNQPQHF
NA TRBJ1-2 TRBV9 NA TGTGCCAGCAGCGTAGAGGGCGCGGGGTCTCGTGGCTACACCTTC CASSVEGAGSRGYTF
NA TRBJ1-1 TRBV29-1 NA TGCAGCGGGGAAAGACAGTTCTTCACTGAAGCTTTCTTT CSGERQFFTEAFF
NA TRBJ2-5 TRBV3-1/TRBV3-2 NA TGTGCCAGCAGCCAAGATCGGGTCCGAGAGACCCAGTACTTC CASSQDRVRETQYF
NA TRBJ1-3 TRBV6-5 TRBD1 TGTGCCACAGGGGGTTCTGGAAACACCATATATTTT CATGGSGNTIYF
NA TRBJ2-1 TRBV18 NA TGTGCCAGCTCCGGCTACGGGGACAATGAGCAGTTCTTC CASSGYGDNEQFF
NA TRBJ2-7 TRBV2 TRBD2 TGTGCCAGCAGTTTACTAGCGGGCTCCTACGAGCAGTACTTC CASSLLAGSYEQYF
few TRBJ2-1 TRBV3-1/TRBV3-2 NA TGTGCCAGCAGCCAGGCCCTTAACAATGAGCAGTTCTTC CASSQALNNEQFF
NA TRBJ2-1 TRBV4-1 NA TGCGCCAGCAGCCAAGACCCGACTCGCAGCTCCTACAATGAGCAGTTCTTC CASSQDPTRSSYNEQFF
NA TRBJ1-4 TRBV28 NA TGTGCCAGCGGGGGAGGCGAAAAACTGTTTTTT CASGGGEKLFF
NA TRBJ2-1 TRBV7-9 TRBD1 TGTGCCAGCAGCATTGGGGACAGGGACTACAATGAGCAGTTCTTC CASSIGDRDYNEQFF
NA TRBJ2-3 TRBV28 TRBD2 TGTGCCAGCAGCCTAACTAGCGGGAGGGTTGATACGCAGTATTTT CASSLTSGRVDTQYF
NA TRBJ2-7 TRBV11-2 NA TGTGCCAGCAGCACCTTCACAGGGTTTGGTCTGCAGTACTTC CASSTFTGFGLQYF
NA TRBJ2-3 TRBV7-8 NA TGTGCCAGCAGCCCATCGAGGGCCCTCACAGATACGCAGTATTTT CASSPSRALTDTQYF
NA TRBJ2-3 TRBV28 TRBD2 TGTGCCAGCAGTTTAGGAAGGACTAGCGTCACAGATACGCAGTATTTT CASSLGRTSVTDTQYF
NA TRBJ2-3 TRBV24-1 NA TGTGCCACCAGTGATTTTCAGTCTACAGATACGCAGTATTTT CATSDFQSTDTQYF
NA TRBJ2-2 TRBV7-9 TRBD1 TGTGCCACCGGGGACAGGGCGAACACCGGGGAGCTGTTTTTT CATGDRANTGELFF
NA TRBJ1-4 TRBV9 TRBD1 TGTGCCAGCAGCGTAGACCAACCGGGACAGGGGGATGAAAAACTGTTTTTT CASSVDQPGQGDEKLFF
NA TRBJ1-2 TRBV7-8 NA TGTGCCAGCAGCCCGCGGGGGGGGGCGGCCAACTATGGCTACACCTTC CASSPRGGAANYGYTF
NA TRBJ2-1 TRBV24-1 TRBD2 TGTGCCACCAGTGGACTAGCGGGATCTAATGAGCAGTTCTTC CATSGLAGSNEQFF
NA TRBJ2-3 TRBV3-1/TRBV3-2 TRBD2 TGTGCCAGCAGCCAGATGACTAGCCTTTCAGATACGCAGTATTTT CASSQMTSLSDTQYF
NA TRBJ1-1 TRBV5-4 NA TGTGCCAGCAGCTGGGGGGGACGGCTCGGACGGATGGAAGCTTTCTTT CASSWGGRLGRMEAFF
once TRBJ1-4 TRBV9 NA TGTGCCAGCAGCCCTGCTGGGGGCACAACTAATGAAAAACTGTTTTTT CASSPAGGTTNEKLFF
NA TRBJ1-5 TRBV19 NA TGTGCCAGTACCCGCCGGGGGGGATATAGCAATCAGCCCCAGCATTTT CASTRRGGYSNQPQHF
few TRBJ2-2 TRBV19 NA TGTGCCAGTAGTCCACAAAGACCAGGGTCCGGGGAGCTGTTTTTT CASSPQRPGSGELFF
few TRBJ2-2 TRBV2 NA TGTGCCAGCACGACTCACGGTCGGGACACCGGGGAGCTGTTTTTT CASTTHGRDTGELFF
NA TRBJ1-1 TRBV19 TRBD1 TGTGCCAGTAGTGTGACAGGGATGAACACTGAAGCTTTCTTT CASSVTGMNTEAFF
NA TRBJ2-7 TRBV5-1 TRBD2 TGCGCCAGCAGCTTGTCAGCGGGAGACCACGAGCAGTACTTC CASSLSAGDHEQYF
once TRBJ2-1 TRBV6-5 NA TGTGCCAGCAGTTTTGGACTAGGGGGAACAAATGAGCAGTTCTTC CASSFGLGGTNEQFF
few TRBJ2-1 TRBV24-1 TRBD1 TGTGCCACCAGTGATAGACAGGGGTTTTACAATGAGCAGTTCTTC CATSDRQGFYNEQFF
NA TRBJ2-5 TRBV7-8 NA TGTGCCAGCAGCGGACTCAATCGACAAGAGACCCAGTACTTC CASSGLNRQETQYF